What follows are 12 T cell receptor beta chains derived from one specimen sequenced in a study of cytomegalovirus exposure and HLA in healthy donors. PCR primers comprised 60 Vbeta and 13 Jbeta primers. TCRdb's copy holds only in-frame clones and misses some; the assay was immunoSEQ multiplex PCR. Among tens of thousands of clones, about 78% were seen once, and the ten largest hold less than 6%. The sequencing sample was made of PBMCs. These receptors all stem from a male donor in good health and CMV-seropositive.

J is TRBJ1-5 and V is TRBV7-9; weak D call: TRBD1 (6 bases). V shed 4 bases and J shed 7 bases, with 14 bases lying between them. This CDR3 comprises 14 residues. Germline assignment: CDR1 SEHNR and CDR2 FQNEAQ (reference sequence). The CDR3 is CASSYGTPRQPQHF. In nucleotides, the CDR3 is TGTGCCAGCAGCTATGGGACACCCCGACAGCCCCAGCATTTT. The full variable domain, its missing parts supplied by reference TRBV7-9 and TRBJ1-5, is DTGVSQNPRHKITKRGQNVTFRCDPISEHNRLYWYRQTLGQGPEFLTYFQNEAQLEKSRLLSDRFSAERPKGSFSTLEIQRTEQGDSAMYLCASSYGTPRQPQHFGDGTRLSIL.

The chain carries TRBV9 and TRBJ2-7, with TRBD2 matching 7 bases. Germline assignment: CDR1 SGDLS and CDR2 YYNGEE. V was pared by 3 bases and J by 2 bases, with 2 bases of the junction left unmatched. This CDR3 contains 13 residues. CDR3: CASSASGPYEQYF. The CDR3 nucleotides are TGTGCCAGCAGCGCTAGCGGTCCCTACGAGCAGTACTTC. Full variable domain (remainder filled in from reference TRBV9 and TRBJ2-7): DSGVTQTPKHLITATGQRVTLRCSPRSGDLSVYWYQQSLDQGLQFLIQYYNGEERAKGNILERFSAQQFPDLHSELNLSSLELGDSALYFCASSASGPYEQYFGPGTRLTVT.

The CDR3 coding sequence is TGTGCCAGCAGACCACTACAGGGGGCGGCCGGGGAGCTGTTTTTT. Amino acids: CASRPLQGAAGELFF. The V call is TRBV7-7, the J call TRBJ2-2, with 9 bases lining up with TRBD1. After removal of 6 bases from V and 6 bases from J, the junction contained 8 bases not matched to a gene. The length of the CDR3 is 15 residues. Germline V gene lookup returns CDR1 SSHAT and CDR2 FNYEAQ (reference sequence).

The sample holds one count of this clone. The chain uses TRBV5-1 and TRBJ1-4; 9 positions agree with TRBD1. Per germline, CDR1 SGHRS and CDR2 YFSETQ. This CDR3 is 15 amino acids long. The junction had 2 bases not matched to a gene; V was cut back by 5 bases and J by 0 bases. As DNA, the CDR3 is TGCGCCAGCAGGGGACAGGGAGCAACTAATGAAAAACTGTTTTTT. Protein sequence: CASRGQGATNEKLFF.

The CDR3 is CASTGGRANYGYTF. Written as DNA, the CDR3 is TGTGCCAGCACAGGGGGCAGGGCGAACTATGGCTACACCTTC. V usage is TRBV9 and J usage is TRBJ1-2; 8 positions agree with TRBD1. Germline values: CDR1 SGDLS, CDR2 YYNGEE. V lost 6 bases to trimming and J lost 2 bases; unmatched junction nucleotides: 6. The CDR3 has 14 amino acids.

This clone has only a few counts. The chain is built from TRBV6-6 and TRBJ1-4; 9 bases line up with TRBD1. Germline CDR1 reads MNHNY; CDR2 reads SVGAGI (reference sequence). The junction had 7 bases not matched to a gene; V was cut back by 6 bases and J by 8 bases. The CDR3 has 14 residues. The CDR3 reads CASRLQGAGEKLFF. The CDR3 DNA is TGTGCCAGCAGATTACAGGGGGCAGGGGAAAAACTGTTTTTT.

This clone was counted once. J is TRBJ2-1 and V is TRBV7-9, with D tentatively TRBD1 (6 bases). With 7 bases removed from V and 5 bases from J, the gap between germline ends came to 12 bases. Per germline, CDR1 SEHNR and CDR2 FQNEAQ (reference sequence). The CDR3 contains 13 residues. CDR3 coding DNA: TGTGCCAGCAACCCGGACAGTGACAATGAGCAGTTCTTC. Translated, it gives CASNPDSDNEQFF.

The chain couples TRBV5-1 to TRBJ1-5, with D possibly being TRBD1 (5 bases). Germline values: CDR1 SGHRS, CDR2 YFSETQ. Trimming took off 0 bases at V and 5 bases at J, with 6 bases between the two ends. The CDR3 contains 13 residues. DNA of the CDR3: TGCGCCAGCAGCTTGGCGGGGGATCAGCCCCAGCATTTT. Translated: CASSLAGDQPQHF.

The V call is TRBV5-1, the J call TRBJ1-2; 8 nucleotides agree with TRBD1. Trimming cost V 4 bases and J 4 bases; bases outside gene matches: 9. The CDR3 spans 15 residues. Germline CDR1 SGHRS, CDR2 YFSETQ. The DNA for the CDR3 is TGCGCCAGCAGCCCTACCGGGACAGGTTTCTATGGCTACACCTTC. Its translation is CASSPTGTGFYGYTF.

The J gene is TRBJ2-7, the V gene TRBV10-1; maybe TRBD2 (5 bases). The germline V and J ends were trimmed by 9 bases and 3 bases, with 9 bases remaining between them. This CDR3 has 11 residues. Germline-derived CDR1 and CDR2 are WNHNN and SYGVQD (reference sequence). This CDR3 is CARGVFYEQYF. The CDR3 DNA reads TGCGCCAGGGGAGTATTCTACGAGCAGTACTTC.

This clone showed up just once. The chain employs TRBV7-3 and TRBJ2-1; possibly TRBD2 for D (5 bases). The CDR3 totals 16 residues. Per germline, CDR1 SGHTA and CDR2 FQGTGA. V was pared by 5 bases and J by 0 bases, with 14 bases between. The chain's CDR3 is CASSPLTDSSYNEQFF. The CDR3 nucleotides are TGTGCCAGCAGCCCGCTCACGGACTCCTCCTACAATGAGCAGTTCTTC.

The V and J genes are TRBV19 and TRBJ1-4; 8 bases align to TRBD1. Germline V gene lookup returns CDR1 LNHDA and CDR2 SQIVND (reference sequence). The ends lost 2 bases at V and 6 bases at J; junction bases unmatched: 2. The CDR3 length is 14 residues. The CDR3 DNA is TGTGCCAGTAGTATACAGGGGGCTGATGAAAAACTGTTTTTT. This gives the protein CASSIQGADEKLFF. Complete variable domain (other parts from reference TRBV19 and TRBJ1-4): DGGITQSPKYLFRKEGQNVTLSCEQNLNHDAMYWYRQDPGQGLRLIYYSQIVNDFQKGDIAEGYSVSREKKESFPLTVTSAQKNPTAFYLCASSIQGADEKLFFGSGTQLSVL.